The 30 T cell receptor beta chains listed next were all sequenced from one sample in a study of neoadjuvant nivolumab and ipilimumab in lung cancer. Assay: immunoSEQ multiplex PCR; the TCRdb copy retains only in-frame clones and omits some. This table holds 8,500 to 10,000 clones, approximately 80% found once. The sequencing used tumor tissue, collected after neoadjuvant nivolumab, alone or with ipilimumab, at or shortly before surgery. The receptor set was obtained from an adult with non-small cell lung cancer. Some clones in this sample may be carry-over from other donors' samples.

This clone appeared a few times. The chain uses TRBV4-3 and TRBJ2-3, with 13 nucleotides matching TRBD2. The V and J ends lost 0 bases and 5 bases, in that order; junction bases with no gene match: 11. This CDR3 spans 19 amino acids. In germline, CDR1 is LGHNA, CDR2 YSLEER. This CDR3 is CASSQDSLLAGGQGDTQYF. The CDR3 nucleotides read TGCGCCAGCAGCCAAGACTCACTACTAGCGGGAGGGCAGGGAGATACGCAGTATTTT.

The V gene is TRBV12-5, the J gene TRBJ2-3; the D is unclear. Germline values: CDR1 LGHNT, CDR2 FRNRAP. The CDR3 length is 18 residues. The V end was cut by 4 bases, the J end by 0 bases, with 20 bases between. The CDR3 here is CASGSPYHLGSSTDTQYF. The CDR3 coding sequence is TGTGCTAGTGGTTCCCCTTATCACCTGGGGTCTAGCACAGATACGCAGTATTTT.

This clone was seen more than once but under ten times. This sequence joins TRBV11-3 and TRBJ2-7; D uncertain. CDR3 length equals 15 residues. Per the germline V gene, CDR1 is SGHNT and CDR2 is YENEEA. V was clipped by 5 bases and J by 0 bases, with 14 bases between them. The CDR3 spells CASSPSSSSSYEQYF. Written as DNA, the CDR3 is TGTGCCAGCAGCCCTTCATCTTCTAGCTCCTACGAGCAGTACTTC. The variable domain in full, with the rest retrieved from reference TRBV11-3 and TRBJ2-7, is EAGVVQSPRYKIIEKKQPVAFWCNPISGHNTLYWYLQNLGQGPELLIRYENEEAVDDSQLPKDRFSAERLKGVDSTLKIQPAELGDSAVYLCASSPSSSSSYEQYFGPGTRLTVT.

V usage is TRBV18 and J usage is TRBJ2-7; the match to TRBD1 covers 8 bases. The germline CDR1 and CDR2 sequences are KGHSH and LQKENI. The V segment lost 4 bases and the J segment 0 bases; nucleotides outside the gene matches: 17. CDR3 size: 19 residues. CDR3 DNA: TGTGCCAGCTCACACACCGGGACAGGCGGAATCCTTGACTCCTACGAGCAGTACTTC. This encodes CASSHTGTGGILDSYEQYF.

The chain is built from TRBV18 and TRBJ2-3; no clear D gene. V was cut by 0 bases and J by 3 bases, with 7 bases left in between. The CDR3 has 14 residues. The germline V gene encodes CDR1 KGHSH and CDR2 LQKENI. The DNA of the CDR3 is TGTGCCAGCTCACCACCGGACGGGACAGATACGCAGTATTTT. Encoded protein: CASSPPDGTDTQYF. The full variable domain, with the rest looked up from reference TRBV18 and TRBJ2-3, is NAGVMQNPRHLVRRRGQEARLRCSPMKGHSHVYWYRQLPEEGLKFMVYLQKENIIDESGMPKERFSAEFPKEGPSILRIQQVVRGDSAAYFCASSPPDGTDTQYFGPGTRLTVL.

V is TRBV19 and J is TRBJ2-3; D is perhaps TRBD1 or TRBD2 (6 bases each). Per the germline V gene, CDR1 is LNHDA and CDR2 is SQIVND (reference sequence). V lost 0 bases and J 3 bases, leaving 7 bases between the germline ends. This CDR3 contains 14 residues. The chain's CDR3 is CASSIEGGTDTQYF. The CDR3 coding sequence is TGTGCCAGTAGTATAGAAGGGGGGACAGATACGCAGTATTTT. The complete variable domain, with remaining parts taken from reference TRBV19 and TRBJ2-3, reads DGGITQSPKYLFRKEGQNVTLSCEQNLNHDAMYWYRQDPGQGLRLIYYSQIVNDFQKGDIAEGYSVSREKKESFPLTVTSAQKNPTAFYLCASSIEGGTDTQYFGPGTRLTVL.

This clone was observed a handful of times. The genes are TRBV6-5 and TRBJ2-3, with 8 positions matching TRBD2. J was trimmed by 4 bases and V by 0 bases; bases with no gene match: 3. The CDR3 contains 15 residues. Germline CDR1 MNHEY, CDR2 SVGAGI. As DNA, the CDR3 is TGTGCCAGCAGTTACTCTGCGGGAGGCGCAGATACGCAGTATTTT. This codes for CASSYSAGGADTQYF.

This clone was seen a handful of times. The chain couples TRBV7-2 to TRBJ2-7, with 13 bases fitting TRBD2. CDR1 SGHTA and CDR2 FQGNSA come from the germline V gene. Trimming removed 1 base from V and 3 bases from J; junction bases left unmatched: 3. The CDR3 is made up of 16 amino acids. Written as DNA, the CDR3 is TGTGCCAGCAGCTTAGGGACTAGCGGGAGTGGCTACGAGCAGTACTTC. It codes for CASSLGTSGSGYEQYF.

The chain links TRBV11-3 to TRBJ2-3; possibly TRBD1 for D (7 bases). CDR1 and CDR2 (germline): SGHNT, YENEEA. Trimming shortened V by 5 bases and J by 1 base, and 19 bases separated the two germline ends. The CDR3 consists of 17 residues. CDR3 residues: CASSPRGQGGGTDTQYF. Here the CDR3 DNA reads TGTGCCAGCAGCCCGAGAGGCCAGGGGGGAGGCACAGATACGCAGTATTTT.

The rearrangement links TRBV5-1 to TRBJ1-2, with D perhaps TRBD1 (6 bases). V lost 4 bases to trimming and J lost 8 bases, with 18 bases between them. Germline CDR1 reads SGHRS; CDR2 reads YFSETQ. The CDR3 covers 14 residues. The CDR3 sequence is CASSLLRGAEGYTF. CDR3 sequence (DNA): TGCGCCAGCAGCCTACTCCGGGGGGCAGAGGGCTACACCTTC.

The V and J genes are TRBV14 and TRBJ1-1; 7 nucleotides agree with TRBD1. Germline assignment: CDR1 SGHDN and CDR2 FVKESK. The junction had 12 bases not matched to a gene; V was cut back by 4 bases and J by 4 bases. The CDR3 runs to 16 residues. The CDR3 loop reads CASSRDQGGLGTEAFF. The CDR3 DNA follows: TGTGCCAGCAGCCGAGACCAGGGGGGGTTGGGCACTGAAGCTTTCTTT.

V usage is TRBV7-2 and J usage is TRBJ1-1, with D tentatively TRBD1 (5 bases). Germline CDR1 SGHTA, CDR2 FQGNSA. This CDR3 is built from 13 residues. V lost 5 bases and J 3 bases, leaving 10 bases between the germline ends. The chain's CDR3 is CASSTQQDTEAFF. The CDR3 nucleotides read TGTGCCAGCAGCACCCAACAGGACACTGAAGCTTTCTTT. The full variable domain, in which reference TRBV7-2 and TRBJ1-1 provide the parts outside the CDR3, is GAGVSQSPSNKVTEKGKDVELRCDPISGHTALYWYRQSLGQGLEFLIYFQGNSAPDKSGLPSDRFSAERTGGSVSTLTIQRTQQEDSAVYLCASSTQQDTEAFFGQGTRLTVV.

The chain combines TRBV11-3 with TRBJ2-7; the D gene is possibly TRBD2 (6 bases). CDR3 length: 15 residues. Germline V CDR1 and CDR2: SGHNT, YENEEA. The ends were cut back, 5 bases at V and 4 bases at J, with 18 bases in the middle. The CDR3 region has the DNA TGTGCCAGCAGCGTAGCGCAGGGAGGTGCGTACGAGCAGTACTTC. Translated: CASSVAQGGAYEQYF.

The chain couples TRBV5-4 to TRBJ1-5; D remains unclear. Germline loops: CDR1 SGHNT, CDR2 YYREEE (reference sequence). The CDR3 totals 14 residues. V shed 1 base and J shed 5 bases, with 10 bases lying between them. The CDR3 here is CASSLSGSDQPQHF. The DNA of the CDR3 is TGTGCCAGCAGCTTGTCGGGGTCAGATCAGCCCCAGCATTTT.

The CDR3 here is CASSLLRPGLQDYGYTF. The CDR3 region has the DNA TGTGCCAGCAGCTTATTAAGGCCGGGCCTACAGGACTATGGCTACACCTTC. The V and J genes are TRBV13 and TRBJ1-2; the D gene is possibly TRBD1 (5 bases). The ends were cut back, 2 bases at V and 3 bases at J, with 19 bases in the middle. Germline V gene lookup returns CDR1 PRHDT and CDR2 FYEKMQ (reference sequence). This CDR3 has 17 amino acids.

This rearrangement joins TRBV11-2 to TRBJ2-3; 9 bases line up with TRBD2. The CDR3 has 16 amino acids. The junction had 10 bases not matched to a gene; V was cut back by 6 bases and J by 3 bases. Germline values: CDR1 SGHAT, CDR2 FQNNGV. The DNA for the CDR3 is TGTGCCAGCAGGTCGAGACTAGCGGACCGTACAGATACGCAGTATTTT. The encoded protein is CASRSRLADRTDTQYF.

The DNA for the CDR3 is TGTGCCAGCGCGCCGGGGGGCCACAACACCGGGGAGCTGTTTTTT. The encoded protein is CASAPGGHNTGELFF. This rearrangement joins TRBV2 to TRBJ2-2, with a weak D call TRBD2 (7 bases). The V end lost 8 bases, the J end lost 2 bases, and 15 bases lay between the germline ends. Germline V gives CDR1 SNHLY, CDR2 FYNNEI. CDR3 length equals 15 residues. Combining the CDR3 with reference TRBV2 and TRBJ2-2 gives the whole variable domain EPEVTQTPSHQVTQMGQEVILRCVPISNHLYFYWYRQILGQKVEFLVSFYNNEISEKSEIFDDQFSVERPDGSNFTLKIRSTKLEDSAMYFCASAPGGHNTGELFFGEGSRLTVL.

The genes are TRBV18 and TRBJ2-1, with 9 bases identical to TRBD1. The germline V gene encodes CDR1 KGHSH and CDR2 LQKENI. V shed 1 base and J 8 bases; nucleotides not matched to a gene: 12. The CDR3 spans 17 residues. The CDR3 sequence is CASSPQLKQGAVDEQFF. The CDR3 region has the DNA TGTGCCAGCTCACCACAACTCAAACAGGGGGCTGTGGATGAGCAGTTCTTC.

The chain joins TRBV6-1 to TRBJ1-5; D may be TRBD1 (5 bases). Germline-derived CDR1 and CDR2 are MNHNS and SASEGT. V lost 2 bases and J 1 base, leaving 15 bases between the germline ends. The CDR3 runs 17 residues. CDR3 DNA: TGTGCCAGCAGTGAACTCGGGGGGTTCGTAAGCAATCAGCCCCAGCATTTT. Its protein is CASSELGGFVSNQPQHF.

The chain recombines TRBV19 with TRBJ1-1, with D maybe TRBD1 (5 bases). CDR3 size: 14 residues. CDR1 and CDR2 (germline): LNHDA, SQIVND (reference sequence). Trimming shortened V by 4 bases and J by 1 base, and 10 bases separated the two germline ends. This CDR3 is CASSTQATNTEAFF. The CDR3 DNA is TGTGCCAGTAGTACACAGGCTACGAACACTGAAGCTTTCTTT.

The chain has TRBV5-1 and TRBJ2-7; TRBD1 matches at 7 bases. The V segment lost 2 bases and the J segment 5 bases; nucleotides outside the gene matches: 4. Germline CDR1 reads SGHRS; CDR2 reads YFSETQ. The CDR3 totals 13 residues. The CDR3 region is CASSFQQGNEQYF. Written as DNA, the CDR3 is TGCGCCAGCAGCTTTCAACAGGGGAACGAGCAGTACTTC.

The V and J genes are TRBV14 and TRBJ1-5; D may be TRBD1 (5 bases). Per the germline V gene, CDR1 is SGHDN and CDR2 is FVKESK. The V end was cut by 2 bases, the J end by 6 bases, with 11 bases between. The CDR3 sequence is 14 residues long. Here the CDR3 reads CASSQTGRGQPQHF. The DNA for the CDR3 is TGTGCCAGCAGCCAAACAGGCCGGGGTCAGCCCCAGCATTTT.

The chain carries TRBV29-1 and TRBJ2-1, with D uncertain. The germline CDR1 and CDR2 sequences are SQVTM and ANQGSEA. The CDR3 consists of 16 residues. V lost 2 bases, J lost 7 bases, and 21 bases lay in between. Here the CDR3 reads CSVEPWPSSTRNEQFF. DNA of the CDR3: TGCAGCGTTGAACCATGGCCGTCCTCGACGCGTAATGAGCAGTTCTTC.

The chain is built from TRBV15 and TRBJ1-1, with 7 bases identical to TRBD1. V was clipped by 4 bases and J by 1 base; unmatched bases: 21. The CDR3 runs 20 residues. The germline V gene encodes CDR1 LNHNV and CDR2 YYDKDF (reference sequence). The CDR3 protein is CATSTPDRYAWKFSNTEAFF. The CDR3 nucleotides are TGTGCCACCAGCACGCCGGACAGGTACGCTTGGAAATTCTCGAACACTGAAGCTTTCTTT.

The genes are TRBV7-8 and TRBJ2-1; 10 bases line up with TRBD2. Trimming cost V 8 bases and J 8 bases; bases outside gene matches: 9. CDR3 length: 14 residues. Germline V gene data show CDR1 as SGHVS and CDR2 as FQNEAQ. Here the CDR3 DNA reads TGTGCCAGCTGGGGTCTAGCGGGAGACCATGAGCAGTTCTTC. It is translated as CASWGLAGDHEQFF.

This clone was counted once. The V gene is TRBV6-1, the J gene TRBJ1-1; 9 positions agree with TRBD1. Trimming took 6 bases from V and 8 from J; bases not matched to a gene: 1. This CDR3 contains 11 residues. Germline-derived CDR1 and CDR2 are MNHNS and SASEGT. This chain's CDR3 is CASRGQGEAFF. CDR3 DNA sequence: TGTGCCAGCAGAGGACAGGGGGAAGCTTTCTTT.

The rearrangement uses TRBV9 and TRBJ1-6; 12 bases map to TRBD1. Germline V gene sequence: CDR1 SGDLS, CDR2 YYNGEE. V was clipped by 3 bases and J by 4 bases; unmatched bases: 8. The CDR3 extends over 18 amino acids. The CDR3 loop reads CASSAGTGGGDYNSPLHF. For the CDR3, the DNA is TGTGCCAGCAGCGCCGGGACAGGGGGCGGTGATTATAATTCACCCCTCCACTTT.

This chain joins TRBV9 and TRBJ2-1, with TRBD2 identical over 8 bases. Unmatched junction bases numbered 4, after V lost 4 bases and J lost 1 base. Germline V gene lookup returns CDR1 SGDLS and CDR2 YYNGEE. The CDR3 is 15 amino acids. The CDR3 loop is CASSPGTSSYNEQFF. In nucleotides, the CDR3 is TGTGCCAGCAGCCCCGGGACTAGTTCCTACAATGAGCAGTTCTTC.

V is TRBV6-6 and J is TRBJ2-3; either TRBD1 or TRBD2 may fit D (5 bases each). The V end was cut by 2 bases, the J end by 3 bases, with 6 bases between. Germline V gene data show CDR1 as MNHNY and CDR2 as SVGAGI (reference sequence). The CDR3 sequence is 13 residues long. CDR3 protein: CASSYEGTDTQYF. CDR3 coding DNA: TGTGCCAGCAGTTACGAGGGGACAGATACGCAGTATTTT.

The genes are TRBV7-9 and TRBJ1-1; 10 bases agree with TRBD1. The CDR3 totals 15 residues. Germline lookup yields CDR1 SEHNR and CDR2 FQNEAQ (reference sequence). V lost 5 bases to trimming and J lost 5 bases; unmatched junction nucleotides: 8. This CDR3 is CASSTPGQGRTEAFF. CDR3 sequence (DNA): TGTGCCAGCAGCACACCGGGACAGGGGAGAACTGAAGCTTTCTTT.